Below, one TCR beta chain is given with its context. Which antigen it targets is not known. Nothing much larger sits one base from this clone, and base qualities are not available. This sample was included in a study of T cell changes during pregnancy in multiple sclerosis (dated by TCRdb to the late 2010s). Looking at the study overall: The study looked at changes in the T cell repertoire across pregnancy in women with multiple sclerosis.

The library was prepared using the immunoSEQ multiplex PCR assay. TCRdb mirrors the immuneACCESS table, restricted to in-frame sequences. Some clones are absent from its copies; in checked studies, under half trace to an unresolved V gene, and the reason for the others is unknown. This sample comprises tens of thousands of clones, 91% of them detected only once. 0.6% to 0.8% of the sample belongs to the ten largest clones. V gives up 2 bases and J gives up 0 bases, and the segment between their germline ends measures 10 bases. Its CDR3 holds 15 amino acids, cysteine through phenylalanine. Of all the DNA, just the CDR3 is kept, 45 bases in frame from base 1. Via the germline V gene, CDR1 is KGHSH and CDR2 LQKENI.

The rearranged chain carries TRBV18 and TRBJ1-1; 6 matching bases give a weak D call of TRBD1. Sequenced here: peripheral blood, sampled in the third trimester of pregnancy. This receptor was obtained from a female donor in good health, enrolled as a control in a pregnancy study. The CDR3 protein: CASSPNGQMNTEAFF. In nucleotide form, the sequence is TGTGCCAGCTCACCAAACGGACAGATGAACACTGAAGCTTTCTTT.